In its sample, the clone carrying this TCR beta chain was seen once. The data were obtained in a study of blood T cell repertoires in COVID-19. Background on the study: Samples taken during acute and convalescent COVID-19 were collected in the United States, Italy and Spain. T cells, B-cell-depleted T cells, or PBMCs supplied cDNA or gDNA.

Per the study methods: Using reference gene primer amplification, nucleated cell counts were estimated. Sequencing used immunoSEQ multiplex PCR; TCRdb keeps in-frame clones, though not all of them. The DNA gave D and trimming, while V, J and clone size come from that table. The table records under 75,000 clones, 89% of them present only once. CDR3 length: 14 residues. V dropped 6 bases and J dropped 1 base, with 12 bases sitting between them. Per germline, CDR1 MNHEY and CDR2 SMNVEV (reference sequence). The clonotype originates from a man aged 45-60 years with active COVID-19. Sequencing input: peripheral blood. V usage is TRBV27 and J usage is TRBJ1-1; D unclear. The CDR3 sequence is CASSRWGENTEAFF. The CDR3 region has the DNA TGTGCCAGCAGCCGGTGGGGAGAGAACACTGAAGCTTTCTTT.